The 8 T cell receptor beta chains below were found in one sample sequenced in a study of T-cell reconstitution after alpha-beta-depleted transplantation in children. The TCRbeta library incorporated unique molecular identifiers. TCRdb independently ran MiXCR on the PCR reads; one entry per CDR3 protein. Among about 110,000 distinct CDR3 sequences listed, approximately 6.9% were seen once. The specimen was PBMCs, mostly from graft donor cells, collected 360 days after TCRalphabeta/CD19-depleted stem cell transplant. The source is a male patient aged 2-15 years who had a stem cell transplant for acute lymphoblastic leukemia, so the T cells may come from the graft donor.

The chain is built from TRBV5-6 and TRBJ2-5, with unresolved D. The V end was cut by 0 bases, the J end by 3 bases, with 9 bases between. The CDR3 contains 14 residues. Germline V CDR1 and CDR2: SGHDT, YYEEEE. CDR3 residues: CASSLAQTEETQYF. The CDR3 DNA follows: TGTGCCAGCAGCTTGGCGCAGACCGAAGAGACCCAGTACTTC.

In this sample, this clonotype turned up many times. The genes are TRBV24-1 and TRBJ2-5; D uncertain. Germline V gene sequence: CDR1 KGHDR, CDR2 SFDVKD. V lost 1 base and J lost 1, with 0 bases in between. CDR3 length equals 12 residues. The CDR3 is CATSDFQETQYF. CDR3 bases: TGTGCCACCAGTGATTTCCAAGAGACCCAGTACTTC.

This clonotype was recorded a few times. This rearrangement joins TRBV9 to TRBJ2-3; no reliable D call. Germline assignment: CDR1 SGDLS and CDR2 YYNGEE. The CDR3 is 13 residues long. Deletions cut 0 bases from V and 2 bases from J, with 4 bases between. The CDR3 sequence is CASSVAATDTQYF. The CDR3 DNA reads TGTGCCAGCAGCGTAGCGGCCACAGATACGCAGTATTTT. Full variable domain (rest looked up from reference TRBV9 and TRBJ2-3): DSGVTQTPKHLITATGQRVTLRCSPRSGDLSVYWYQQSLDQGLQFLIQYYNGEERAKGNILERFSAQQFPDLHSELNLSSLELGDSALYFCASSVAATDTQYFGPGTRLTVL.

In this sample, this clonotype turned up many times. Written as DNA, the CDR3 is TGTGCCAGCAAACAGGTAGCCGGGGCCAACGTCCTGACTTTC. Its protein is CASKQVAGANVLTF. The rearrangement uses TRBV27 and TRBJ2-6, with D perhaps matching TRBD1 (5 bases). The CDR3 totals 14 residues. The V end was cut by 7 bases, the J end by 4 bases, with 11 bases between. Germline assignment: CDR1 MNHEY and CDR2 SMNVEV (reference sequence).

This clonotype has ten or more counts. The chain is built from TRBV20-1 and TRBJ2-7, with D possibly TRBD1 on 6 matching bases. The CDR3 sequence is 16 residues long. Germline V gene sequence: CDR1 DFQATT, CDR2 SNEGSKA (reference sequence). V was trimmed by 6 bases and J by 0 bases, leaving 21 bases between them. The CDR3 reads CSASRDNSLSSYEQYF. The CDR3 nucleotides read TGCAGTGCCTCCCGGGACAACAGTCTGAGCTCCTACGAGCAGTACTTC.

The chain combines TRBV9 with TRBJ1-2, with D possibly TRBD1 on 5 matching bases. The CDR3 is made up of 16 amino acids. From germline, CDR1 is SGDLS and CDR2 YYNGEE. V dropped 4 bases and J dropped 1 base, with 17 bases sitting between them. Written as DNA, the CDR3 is TGTGCCAGCAGCTCACCGAGGAGAGGGGTTAACTATGGCTACACCTTC. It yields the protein CASSSPRRGVNYGYTF.

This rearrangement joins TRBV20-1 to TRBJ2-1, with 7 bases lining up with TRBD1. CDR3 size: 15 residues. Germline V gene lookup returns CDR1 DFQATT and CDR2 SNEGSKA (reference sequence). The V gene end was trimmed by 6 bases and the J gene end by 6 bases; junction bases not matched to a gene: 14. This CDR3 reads CSADSADRTGNEQFF. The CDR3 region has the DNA TGCAGTGCGGACTCGGCGGACAGGACGGGCAATGAGCAGTTCTTC.

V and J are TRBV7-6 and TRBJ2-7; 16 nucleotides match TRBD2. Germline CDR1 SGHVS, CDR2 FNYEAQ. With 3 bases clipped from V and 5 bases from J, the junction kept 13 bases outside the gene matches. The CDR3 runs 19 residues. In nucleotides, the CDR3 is TGTGCCAGCAGCTTCCCTAGGACGGGACTAGCGGGAGGGGGTAACGAGCAGTACTTC. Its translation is CASSFPRTGLAGGGNEQYF.